This passage covers 26 T cell receptor beta chains from one sample sequenced in a study of T cell repertoires in cytomegalovirus infection. TCRdb used MiXCR to reprocess the reads, holding one entry per CDR3 protein. The data show roughly 230,000 distinct CDR3 sequences, with around 15% seen just once and around 43% held by the top ten. The sequencing input was CD8+ T cells from PBMCs. These receptors all stem from a human donor in good health (CMV status not recorded). Some clones in this sample may be carry-over from other donors' samples.

V is TRBV19 and J is TRBJ1-5; a possible D gene is TRBD1 (5 bases). V lost 5 bases and J 1 base, leaving 18 bases between the germline ends. The CDR3 is 17 residues long. Germline CDR1 is LNHDA and CDR2 is SQIVND (reference sequence). CDR3 coding DNA: TGTGCCAGTAGTGAAAGGGGAGGATTCCCGAGCAATCAGCCCCAGCATTTT. Its translation is CASSERGGFPSNQPQHF.

This clonotype has more than one count but fewer than ten. V is TRBV27 and J is TRBJ2-7; no clear D. The V end lost 0 bases, the J end lost 5 bases, and 14 bases lay between the germline ends. The CDR3 consists of 15 residues. In germline, CDR1 is MNHEY, CDR2 SMNVEV (reference sequence). The CDR3 DNA reads TGTGCCAGCAGTTTATCGTTCCTCGGACGGGACGAGCAGTACTTC. Translating it yields CASSLSFLGRDEQYF.

J is TRBJ1-1 and V is TRBV7-3; D not resolved. Germline loops: CDR1 SGHTA, CDR2 FQGTGA. This CDR3 region has 13 residues. V was cut by 5 bases and J by 12 bases, with 19 bases left in between. The CDR3 spells CASSLSPGSATFF. In DNA, the CDR3 is TGTGCCAGCAGCCTATCCCCCGGGTCCGCGACTTTCTTT.

This clonotype was observed a few times. The chain links TRBV28 to TRBJ2-5; perhaps TRBD2 as D (6 bases). The V gene's germline CDR1 is MDHEN and CDR2 SYDVKM. The CDR3 contains 16 residues. V was pared by 5 bases and J by 4 bases, with 20 bases between. The CDR3 loop reads CASSLPPWQGGETQYF. The CDR3 nucleotides are TGTGCCAGCAGTCTTCCCCCGTGGCAGGGAGGAGAGACCCAGTACTTC.

This clonotype was observed a handful of times. V is TRBV6-2 or TRBV6-3 and J is TRBJ1-5; TRBD1 might be the D (5 bases). The CDR3 has 15 residues. V dropped 7 bases and J dropped 3 bases, with 16 bases sitting between them. The V gene's germline CDR1 is MNHEY and CDR2 SVGEGT. CDR3 DNA sequence: TGTGCCAGCACCGCAATAAGACAGCCCAATCAGCCCCAGCATTTT. Residues: CASTAIRQPNQPQHF.

The sample holds a few counts of this clonotype. The V call is TRBV7-9, the J call TRBJ1-2; 7 nucleotides line up with TRBD1. This CDR3 is built from 15 residues. Germline trimming cut 2 bases from V and 5 bases from J; bases unmatched to any gene: 8. Germline assignment: CDR1 SEHNR and CDR2 FQNEAQ (reference sequence). The CDR3 sequence is CASSLTDRDRYGYTF. Written as DNA, the CDR3 is TGTGCCAGCAGCTTAACCGACCGGGACAGATATGGCTACACCTTC. Full variable domain (rest looked up from reference TRBV7-9 and TRBJ1-2): DTGVSQNPRHKITKRGQNVTFRCDPISEHNRLYWYRQTLGQGPEFLTYFQNEAQLEKSRLLSDRFSAERPKGSFSTLEIQRTEQGDSAMYLCASSLTDRDRYGYTFGSGTRLTVV.

Regarding this clonotype: This may be a read error, as it is one base from a much larger clone. V usage is TRBV12-3 or TRBV12-4 and J usage is TRBJ2-7, with D uncertain. The V and J ends lost 8 bases and 2 bases respectively, with 10 bases between them. The CDR3 covers 12 residues. The DNA of the CDR3 is TGTGCCAGCGCAGTGGGCCCCTACGAGCAGTACTTC. Translating it yields CASAVGPYEQYF.

The V call is TRBV28, the J call TRBJ1-5; 8 nucleotides agree with TRBD1. The CDR3 totals 15 residues. V lost 3 bases and J lost 7; bases outside the gene matches: 8. Germline CDR1 and CDR2: MDHEN and SYDVKM. CDR3 in DNA: TGTGCCAGCAGTTTCCCCACGACAGGGGAACAGCCCCAGCATTTT. Its translation: CASSFPTTGEQPQHF.

This clonotype was recorded at least ten times. The V call is TRBV28, the J call TRBJ1-6; no definite D call. V was clipped by 2 bases and J by 6 bases, with 11 bases between them. Germline CDR1 MDHEN, CDR2 SYDVKM. CDR3 length equals 15 residues. The CDR3 loop reads CASSLISAFNSPLHF. The CDR3 bases are TGTGCCAGCAGTTTAATTTCAGCTTTTAATTCACCCCTCCACTTT.

The chain has TRBV4-2 and TRBJ2-7, with D possibly TRBD2 on 5 matching bases. The ends were cut back, 1 base at V and 3 bases at J, with 10 bases in the middle. The CDR3 sequence is 14 residues long. Germline CDR1 LGHNA, CDR2 YNFKEQ. The chain's CDR3 is CASSQVLGVYEQYF. The CDR3 nucleotides are TGTGCCAGCAGCCAAGTTCTGGGAGTCTACGAGCAGTACTTC.

Only a few counts were recorded for this clonotype. The rearrangement uses TRBV27 and TRBJ1-1, with unresolved D. Germline loops: CDR1 MNHEY, CDR2 SMNVEV (reference sequence). Deletions cut 4 bases from V and 6 bases from J, with 15 bases between. The CDR3 is 14 amino acids. This CDR3 is CASSSGVDGAEAFF. CDR3 DNA: TGTGCCAGCAGTTCCGGGGTGGATGGCGCTGAAGCTTTCTTT.

This clonotype has a handful of counts. V is TRBV9 and J is TRBJ2-5; 8 bases align to TRBD1. Germline V lookup: CDR1 SGDLS, CDR2 YYNGEE. CDR3 length: 17 amino acids. With V trimmed by 2 bases and J by 5 bases, 14 bases remained unmatched. DNA for the CDR3: TGTGCCAGCAGCGTCTCCCTCGGACAGGGTGATAGGGAGACCCAGTACTTC. This sequence encodes CASSVSLGQGDRETQYF. Looking up the rest from reference TRBV9 and TRBJ2-5 gives the full variable domain: DSGVTQTPKHLITATGQRVTLRCSPRSGDLSVYWYQQSLDQGLQFLIQYYNGEERAKGNILERFSAQQFPDLHSELNLSSLELGDSALYFCASSVSLGQGDRETQYFGPGTRLLVL.

This clonotype showed up many times. The V gene is TRBV7-6, the J gene TRBJ2-1, with no clear D. Trimming left V 1 base short and J 0 bases short, with 13 bases between. Germline lookup yields CDR1 SGHVS and CDR2 FNYEAQ. The CDR3 covers 17 residues. The CDR3 coding sequence is TGTGCCAGCAGCTTAGTCGGGCAGCCGAGCTCCTACAATGAGCAGTTCTTC. Protein: CASSLVGQPSSYNEQFF.

This clonotype has a count of ten or more. CDR3 loop: CASSASYNEQFF. CDR3 sequence (DNA): TGTGCCAGCAGCGCATCCTACAATGAGCAGTTCTTC. The chain has TRBV7-2 and TRBJ2-1; D call uncertain. The CDR3 contains 12 residues. Germline CDR1 reads SGHTA; CDR2 reads FQGNSA. Trimming removed 5 bases at V and 1 base at J, with 3 bases between.

This clonotype was counted ten times or more. The gene calls are TRBV7-6 and TRBJ2-5, with no clear D. The CDR3 is 13 residues long. CDR1 SGHVS and CDR2 FNYEAQ come from the germline V gene. V dropped 3 bases and J dropped 3 bases, with 8 bases sitting between them. Here the CDR3 reads CASSFEGEETQYF. CDR3 bases: TGTGCCAGCAGCTTCGAAGGAGAAGAGACCCAGTACTTC.

This clonotype has just a few counts. The chain combines TRBV6-1 with TRBJ2-1; the match to TRBD1 covers 10 bases. Germline V gene lookup returns CDR1 MNHNS and CDR2 SASEGT. V lost 6 bases to trimming and J lost 10 bases; unmatched junction nucleotides: 12. The CDR3 sequence is 15 residues long. CDR3 coding DNA: TGTGCCAGCAGCGCACCCCCGGGACAGGGGCTGGAGCAGTTCTTC. Protein product: CASSAPPGQGLEQFF.

This clonotype showed up many times. The V call is TRBV28, the J call TRBJ2-7; 12 bases fit TRBD2. This CDR3 comprises 17 residues. After removal of 4 bases from V and 6 bases from J, the junction contained 13 bases not matched to a gene. The germline CDR1 and CDR2 sequences are MDHEN and SYDVKM. CDR3: CASSSPLTSGGRGEQYF. CDR3 in DNA: TGTGCCAGCAGTTCCCCCCTGACTAGCGGGGGTAGAGGCGAGCAGTACTTC. The full variable domain, rest sourced from reference TRBV28 and TRBJ2-7, is DVKVTQSSRYLVKRTGEKVFLECVQDMDHENMFWYRQDPGLGLRLIYFSYDVKMKEKGDIPEGYSVSREKKERFSLILESASTNQTSMYLCASSSPLTSGGRGEQYFGPGTRLTVT.

This clonotype was picked up a small number of times. The genes are TRBV13 and TRBJ2-3; 11 bases are a match to TRBD1. The CDR3 covers 16 residues. Trimming at V came to 3 bases and at J to 0 bases, leaving 2 bases not matched to a gene. Germline CDR1 reads PRHDT; CDR2 reads FYEKMQ (reference sequence). CDR3 sequence (DNA): TGTGCCAGCAGCTTTCGGGACAGGGGGAGCACAGATACGCAGTATTTT. It codes for CASSFRDRGSTDTQYF.

This clonotype occurred many times. CDR3 in amino acids: CASSYSNIDQPQHF. CDR3 bases: TGTGCCAGCAGTTACTCGAATATAGATCAGCCCCAGCATTTT. V and J are TRBV6-2 or TRBV6-3 and TRBJ1-5, with D uncertain. Trimming took off 0 bases at V and 5 bases at J, with 8 bases between the two ends. There are 14 residues in the CDR3. The germline V gene encodes CDR1 MNHEY and CDR2 SVGEGT.

In its sample, this clonotype was seen a few times. This rearrangement joins TRBV13 to TRBJ2-1; TRBD2 matches 11 bases. Per germline, CDR1 PRHDT and CDR2 FYEKMQ (reference sequence). The length of the CDR3 is 16 residues. The V gene end was trimmed by 5 bases and the J gene end by 6 bases; junction bases not matched to a gene: 9. The CDR3 is CASSPRGSGGVNEQFF. The CDR3 region has the DNA TGTGCCAGCAGCCCCCGGGGTAGCGGGGGGGTCAATGAGCAGTTCTTC.

The genes are TRBV6-6 and TRBJ1-5; D possibly corresponds to TRBD1 (6 bases). The length of the CDR3 is 14 residues. Germline V gene data show CDR1 as MNHNY and CDR2 as SVGAGI (reference sequence). V lost 8 bases and J 5 bases, leaving 16 bases between the germline ends. CDR3 DNA: TGTGCCAGCTGGAAGGACAGACCATATCAGCCCCAGCATTTT. This translates into CASWKDRPYQPQHF.

This clonotype was counted a few times. This sequence joins TRBV4-3 and TRBJ2-3; 12 positions agree with TRBD2. V was clipped by 0 bases and J by 4 bases; unmatched bases: 5. This CDR3 contains 17 residues. CDR1 is LGHNA, CDR2 YSLEER, per germline. In nucleotides, the CDR3 is TGCGCCAGCAGCCAAGAGCGACTAGCGGGGGCCCCAGATACGCAGTATTTT. This codes for CASSQERLAGAPDTQYF.

V is TRBV4-3 and J is TRBJ2-7; TRBD1 aligns across 7 bases. The V segment lost 4 bases and the J segment 1 base; nucleotides outside the gene matches: 13. The CDR3 is 17 amino acids. Per the germline V gene, CDR1 is LGHNA and CDR2 is YSLEER. The CDR3 DNA reads TGCGCCAGCAGCCCAGACAGGGACAGCCGCTCGTCCTACGAGCAGTACTTC. Its translation is CASSPDRDSRSSYEQYF.

This clonotype showed up just a few times. J is TRBJ2-5 and V is TRBV11-2; 14 bases are a match to TRBD2. The CDR3 totals 16 residues. The germline CDR1 and CDR2 sequences are SGHAT and FQNNGV. V shed 5 bases and J 3 bases; nucleotides not matched to a gene: 5. CDR3 amino acids: CASSPPTSGGEETQYF. CDR3 nucleotides: TGTGCCAGCAGCCCTCCGACTAGCGGGGGGGAAGAGACCCAGTACTTC.

In its sample, this clonotype was seen many times. The chain carries TRBV7-9 and TRBJ2-7; TRBD1 matches 8 bases. Per germline, CDR1 SEHNR and CDR2 FQNEAQ (reference sequence). The CDR3 runs to 17 residues. Trimming cost V 0 bases and J 2 bases; bases outside gene matches: 9. CDR3 region: CASSLALGTGTPYEQYF. The CDR3 nucleotides are TGTGCCAGCAGCTTAGCGCTGGGGACAGGCACTCCCTACGAGCAGTACTTC.

The V gene is TRBV12-5, the J gene TRBJ2-2; D is perhaps TRBD1 or TRBD2 (5 bases each). V lost 4 bases, J lost 4 bases, and 13 bases lay in between. CDR3 size: 15 residues. Germline V gene sequence: CDR1 LGHNT, CDR2 FRNRAP. The CDR3 coding sequence is TGTGCTAGTGGTTGGGCCGGGACCTTCACCGGGGAGCTGTTTTTT. Encoded protein: CASGWAGTFTGELFF.